The rows below give T cell receptor beta chains drawn from one sample of a study of T cells in Graves' hyperthyroidism and ophthalmopathy. TCRdb fed the multiplex PCR reads into MiXCR, producing one record per CDR3 protein. Among around 250,000 distinct CDR3 sequences listed, roughly 14% were seen once. The sequencing input was blood. These receptors were collected from a woman aged 40 to 50 with Graves' hyperthyroidism that later progressed to Graves' ophthalmopathy. Both conserved end residues are part of each CDR3. The D gene is left open where the match is weak.

TRBV12-3/TRBV12-4	NA	TRBJ1-4	CASSFGQPASGGKLFF
TRBV12-3/TRBV12-4	NA	TRBJ2-2	CASRTSGELFF
TRBV27	TRBD1	TRBJ2-7	CASSLATGEYEQYF
TRBV12-3/TRBV12-4	TRBD1	TRBJ2-1	CASSFAGTGVPNEQFF
TRBV14	NA	TRBJ2-7	CASSPTGVSYEQYF
TRBV7-9	NA	TRBJ2-3	CANGGPEGTQYF
TRBV6-1	NA	TRBJ2-1	CASSLAVNSYNEQFF
TRBV5-1	TRBD2	TRBJ2-7	CASSLTQGTSDNEQYF
TRBV6-1	TRBD2	TRBJ2-7	CASSQKGLADTYEQYF
TRBV19	TRBD1	TRBJ2-1	CASSNRGNEQFF
TRBV19	NA	TRBJ1-5	CASSRSGDSNQPQHF
TRBV9	TRBD1	TRBJ2-7	CASSVGTGISEQYF
TRBV9	NA	TRBJ1-1	CASSGTGWSTEAFF
TRBV10-2	NA	TRBJ2-1	CASSASSSYNEQFF
TRBV20-1	NA	TRBJ1-1	CSAATGRTEAFF
TRBV7-3	NA	TRBJ2-1	CASSLGPGATYNEQFF
TRBV2	NA	TRBJ2-1	CARNRGALGNEQFF
TRBV6-1	NA	TRBJ2-7	CASSERGFVSYEQYF
TRBV29-1	TRBD1	TRBJ1-3	CSVEDGPDRAGNTIYF
TRBV4-1	NA	TRBJ1-2	CASSQDWGIWGREYGYTF
TRBV20-1	TRBD2	TRBJ2-5	CSALTSGSQTQYF
TRBV19	NA	TRBJ2-2	CASSIGGGELFF
TRBV7-3	TRBD1	TRBJ2-1	CASSSIQGANEQFF
TRBV28	NA	TRBJ2-2	CASSYFGTGELFF
TRBV2	NA	TRBJ2-1	CASTLDSPYNEQFF
TRBV9	NA	TRBJ2-7	CASSAPGGPSYEQYF
TRBV3-1	NA	TRBJ2-3	CASSQGAGNTQYF
TRBV7-9	TRBD1	TRBJ2-3	CASSPRTGGDTQYF
TRBV5-1	NA	TRBJ2-7	CASSSPRGAEINNYEQYF
TRBV2	NA	TRBJ2-1	CASSGGVAALYNEQFF
TRBV20-1	TRBD2	TRBJ2-7	CSAISGRGQYF
TRBV6-1	NA	TRBJ2-1	CASRLVGSNEQFF
TRBV28	NA	TRBJ2-1	CASAGTFTYNEQFF
TRBV20-1	NA	TRBJ1-1	CSAPPGVGESMNTEAFF
TRBV20-1	NA	TRBJ1-5	CSARRLGQPQHF
TRBV4-1	TRBD2	TRBJ2-3	CASSQDLAGGSTDTQYF
TRBV27	NA	TRBJ1-2	CATRREGDYGYTF
TRBV10-2	TRBD1	TRBJ2-7	CASQPTGGYEQYF
TRBV5-4	TRBD2	TRBJ2-3	CASSLRRGLASSDTQYF
TRBV28	TRBD1	TRBJ2-1	CASSSLRTGGDEQFF
TRBV4-1	NA	TRBJ1-1	CASSPSRSTTEAFF
TRBV12-3/TRBV12-4	NA	TRBJ1-5	CASSKMEGQPQHF
TRBV20-1	NA	TRBJ1-1	CSARVVGELNTEAFF
TRBV29-1	NA	TRBJ2-3	CSVAGWGDRADTQYF
TRBV11-3	NA	TRBJ2-2	CASSRTGMNTGELFF
TRBV19	TRBD2	TRBJ2-3	CASSIAGTSGSDTQYF
TRBV11-2	NA	TRBJ2-1	CASNMGVEQFF
TRBV29-1	NA	TRBJ1-2	CSVVGSGAPEKSGYTF
TRBV19	NA	TRBJ1-5	CASAPDRLMQPQHF
TRBV2	NA	TRBJ2-7	CASTGGYEQYF
TRBV5-1	NA	TRBJ1-6	CASSLGLMGESPLHF
TRBV7-3	TRBD2	TRBJ2-3	CASSLLGRDTDTQYF
TRBV12-3/TRBV12-4	NA	TRBJ1-1	CASSSDVLRGTEAFF
TRBV15	NA	TRBJ2-2	CATSIFPLEKNTGELFF
TRBV5-5	NA	TRBJ2-1	CASSQYDWNEQFF
TRBV2	NA	TRBJ2-4	CASSEDPGRHKNIQYF
TRBV28	NA	TRBJ1-1	CASTIGSGLRTEAFF
TRBV2	NA	TRBJ1-6	CASRSSYNSPLHF
TRBV10-3	NA	TRBJ2-5	CAISGDREEETQYF